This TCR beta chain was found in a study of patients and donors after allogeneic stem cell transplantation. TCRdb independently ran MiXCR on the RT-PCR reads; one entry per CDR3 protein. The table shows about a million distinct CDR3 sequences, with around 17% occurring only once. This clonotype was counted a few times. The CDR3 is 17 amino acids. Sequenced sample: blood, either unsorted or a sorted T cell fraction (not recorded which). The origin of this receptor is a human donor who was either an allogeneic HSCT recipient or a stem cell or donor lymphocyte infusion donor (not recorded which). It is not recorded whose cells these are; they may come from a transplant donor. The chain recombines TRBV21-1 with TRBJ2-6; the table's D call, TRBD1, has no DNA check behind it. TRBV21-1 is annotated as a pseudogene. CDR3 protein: CASSPRDRHSGANVLTF. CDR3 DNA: TGTGCCAGCAGCCCCCGGGACAGGCACTCTGGGGCCAACGTCCTGACTTTC.